Below, 11 T cell receptor beta chains from the same sample are listed, as sequenced in a study of regulatory T cells in long-lasting Graves disease. To make TCR beta libraries, researchers used iRepertoire HTBI primers and Arm-PCR of CDR3 regions. TCRdb called the multiplex PCR reads again in MiXCR, with one record for every CDR3 protein. The table includes hundreds of thousands of distinct CDR3 sequences, 15% to 20% detected once. Stated time point: newly diagnosed GD, antithyroid drugs for less than 3 months. Following extraction of RNA from PBMCs, that RNA was used to make the TCR library. The same data also went into a second study, on T cells in Graves' hyperthyroidism and ophthalmopathy.

Sequenced here: peripheral blood mononuclear cells (PBMCs), sampled at new diagnosis, from a patient treated with antithyroid drugs. The source is a woman in her 30s with Graves disease.

The chain has TRBV14 and TRBJ2-1; TRBD2 matches 8 bases. Per the germline V gene, CDR1 is SGHDN and CDR2 is FVKESK. The CDR3 loop spans 16 amino acids. V lost 1 base and J lost 8; bases outside the gene matches: 10. CDR3 DNA sequence: TGTGCCAGCAGCCAAGGTTACGGGAGGGCCACCTATGAGCAGTTCTTC. It translates to CASSQGYGRATYEQFF. The full variable domain, in which reference TRBV14 and TRBJ2-1 provide the parts outside the CDR3, is EAGVTQFPSHSVIEKGQTVTLRCDPISGHDNLYWYRRVMGKEIKFLLHFVKESKQDESGMPNNRFLAERTGGTYSTLKVQPAELEDSGVYFCASSQGYGRATYEQFFGPGTRLTVL.

This chain connects TRBV7-9 to TRBJ2-5; 7 bases are shared with TRBD1. The V gene's germline CDR1 is SEHNR and CDR2 FQNEAQ (reference sequence). CDR3 length: 14 residues. J lost 4 bases, V lost 5 bases, and 7 bases had no gene match. CDR3 DNA: TGTGCCAGCAGCGCGGACAGGTGGATAGAGACCCAGTACTTC. Protein: CASSADRWIETQYF.

This clonotype was recorded many times. The chain carries TRBV2 and TRBJ2-7; D is unresolved. The CDR3 covers 11 residues. With 6 bases removed from V and 6 bases from J, the gap between germline ends came to 9 bases. Germline V gene lookup returns CDR1 SNHLY and CDR2 FYNNEI. The CDR3 DNA is TGTGCCAGCAGGTGGTTCTCCGAGCAGTACTTC. Protein sequence: CASRWFSEQYF.

The chain links TRBV7-9 to TRBJ2-7; D unclear. This CDR3 has 12 residues. The V end was cut by 1 base, the J end by 9 bases, with 10 bases between. Germline loops: CDR1 SEHNR, CDR2 FQNEAQ (reference sequence). This chain's CDR3 is CASSLGVIGQYF. The CDR3, as DNA: TGTGCCAGCAGCTTAGGAGTAATCGGGCAGTACTTC. Supplemented by reference TRBV7-9 and TRBJ2-7, the full variable domain reads DTGVSQNPRHKITKRGQNVTFRCDPISEHNRLYWYRQTLGQGPEFLTYFQNEAQLEKSRLLSDRFSAERPKGSFSTLEIQRTEQGDSAMYLCASSLGVIGQYFGPGTRLTVT.

This clonotype came up many times. The chain couples TRBV27 to TRBJ1-5, with unresolved D. Trimming pared 8 bases from V and 9 bases from J, leaving 11 bases between. From germline, CDR1 is MNHEY and CDR2 SMNVEV (reference sequence). CDR3 size: 11 residues. CDR3 nucleotides: TGTGCCAGCGGCAGTGTGGGGCCCCAGCATTTT. Protein: CASGSVGPQHF.

This clonotype showed up many times. This chain connects TRBV6-2 or TRBV6-3 to TRBJ2-1; a weak D match, TRBD2 (6 bases). Trimming shortened V by 6 bases and J by 9 bases, and 21 bases separated the two germline ends. This CDR3 region has 15 residues. Germline CDR1 reads MNHEY; CDR2 reads SVGEGT. CDR3 sequence: CASSPGAGWSGEQFF. CDR3 coding DNA: TGTGCCAGCAGCCCCGGGGCGGGATGGTCGGGTGAGCAGTTCTTC.

Ten or more counts support this clonotype. V usage is TRBV12-3 or TRBV12-4 and J usage is TRBJ1-1, with TRBD1 matching 7 bases. The CDR3 has 15 residues. V lost 3 bases and J lost 5; bases outside the gene matches: 9. CDR3 in amino acids: CASSLPTGAWTEAFF. The CDR3 DNA sequence: TGTGCCAGCAGTTTGCCAACAGGGGCATGGACTGAAGCTTTCTTT.

This clonotype was observed a handful of times. The chain combines TRBV27 with TRBJ2-2; 7 bases match TRBD2. The CDR3 covers 17 residues. Trimming took 3 bases from V and 3 from J; bases not matched to a gene: 10. Germline V gene sequence: CDR1 MNHEY, CDR2 SMNVEV (reference sequence). The CDR3 sequence is CASSLAPRDYYTGELFF. The CDR3 bases are TGTGCCAGCAGTTTGGCCCCTCGGGACTACTACACCGGGGAGCTGTTTTTT.

This clonotype was found many times. The J gene is TRBJ2-5, the V gene TRBV2; 12 positions match TRBD2. With 8 bases clipped from V and 5 bases from J, the junction kept 6 bases outside the gene matches. Looked up from germline, CDR1 is SNHLY and CDR2 is FYNNEI. The CDR3 sequence is 14 residues long. CDR3 bases: TGTGCCAGCTCCCTAGCGGGAGGGACGGAGACCCAGTACTTC. This encodes CASSLAGGTETQYF.

This clonotype was seen repeatedly, ten times or more. This chain connects TRBV27 to TRBJ2-3, with 7 nucleotides matching TRBD2. Trimming took 6 bases from V and 6 from J; bases not matched to a gene: 9. This CDR3 has 14 amino acids. Germline V gene data show CDR1 as MNHEY and CDR2 as SMNVEV (reference sequence). DNA of the CDR3: TGTGCCAGCAGAGCGCTCCGGGGGGTGGATACGCAGTATTTT. It encodes CASRALRGVDTQYF.

There are many counts of this clonotype. This chain connects TRBV12-3 or TRBV12-4 to TRBJ1-2, with D perhaps matching TRBD1 (5 bases). The V gene lost 0 bases and the J gene lost 7 bases, with 9 bases spanning the gap. There are 13 residues in the CDR3. In DNA, the CDR3 is TGTGCCAGCAGTTTAGCCGGGCAGGGTGGCTACACCTTC. This gives the protein CASSLAGQGGYTF.